The next 9 T cell receptor beta chains were all read from a single sample in a study of beta chain features in type 1 diabetes. What was sequenced were expressed TCRB transcripts, since all of the isolated RNA had been reverse transcribed. Using immunoSEQ multiplex PCR, the repertoire was profiled, and TCRdb retains in-frame clones only, with some absent. The table includes roughly 230,000 clones, 9.6% detected once. Sequences were obtained from naive CD4+ T cells from blood. These receptors were collected from a woman in her late teens or twenties in good health.

This clone was seen repeatedly, ten times or more. The chain is built from TRBV18 and TRBJ2-3; D perhaps matches TRBD1 (6 bases). The CDR3 has 17 amino acids. The V gene lost 5 bases and the J gene lost 4 bases, with 22 bases spanning the gap. CDR1 and CDR2 from the germline V gene are KGHSH and LQKENI. CDR3 DNA: TGTGCCAGCTCATTCGGCCCGGGGACACCTAGAGCAGATACGCAGTATTTT. This codes for CASSFGPGTPRADTQYF.

This CDR3 reads CASSQGLLTSGITDTQYF. CDR3 DNA: TGCGCCAGCAGCCAAGGGCTTCTAACTAGCGGGATCACAGATACGCAGTATTTT. The chain couples TRBV4-1 to TRBJ2-3, with 10 bases lining up with TRBD2. The CDR3 totals 18 residues. V shed 1 base and J 2 bases; nucleotides not matched to a gene: 9. Germline assignment: CDR1 MGHRA and CDR2 YSYEKL.

The gene calls are TRBV20-1 and TRBJ2-7; weak D call: TRBD1 (6 bases). Germline V gene lookup returns CDR1 DFQATT and CDR2 SNEGSKA (reference sequence). The ends were cut back, 3 bases at V and 4 bases at J, with 7 bases in the middle. The CDR3 is made up of 11 amino acids. The chain's CDR3 is CSASTGYEQYF. The CDR3, as DNA: TGCAGTGCTAGCACAGGGTACGAGCAGTACTTC.

The table lists this clone with a few counts. V and J are TRBV18 and TRBJ2-3; TRBD2 matches 7 bases. Germline CDR1 is KGHSH and CDR2 is LQKENI. CDR3 length equals 14 residues. V shed 5 bases and J 1 base; nucleotides not matched to a gene: 3. CDR3 protein: CASSLAGRTDTQYF. The CDR3 DNA reads TGTGCCAGCTCATTAGCGGGTCGCACAGATACGCAGTATTTT.

In its sample, this clone was seen a few times. The chain has TRBV6-1 and TRBJ1-5; 11 bases line up with TRBD1. CDR1 and CDR2 (germline): MNHNS, SASEGT. The trim removed 6 bases at V and 4 bases at J, leaving 2 bases unmatched. This CDR3 region has 14 residues. The CDR3 reads CASRGQGVNQPQHF. The CDR3, as DNA: TGTGCCAGCAGGGGACAGGGGGTTAATCAGCCCCAGCATTTT.

A few counts support this clone. The gene calls are TRBV2 and TRBJ2-2, with TRBD1 matching over 9 bases. This CDR3 contains 18 residues. V lost 5 bases, J lost 6 bases, and 16 bases stayed unmatched. Germline CDR1 is SNHLY and CDR2 is FYNNEI. DNA for the CDR3: TGTGCCAGCAGTTTCATAAGCCCGGGACAGGGCCCCCCCGGGGAGCTGTTTTTT. It yields the protein CASSFISPGQGPPGELFF.

The rearrangement links TRBV16 to TRBJ1-5; D might be TRBD1 (6 bases). The CDR3 is 17 residues long. V lost 2 bases, J lost 5 bases, and 19 bases lay in between. Germline loops: CDR1 KGHSY, CDR2 FQNENV. The CDR3 is CASSQPRGTSGYQPQHF. The CDR3 nucleotides are TGTGCCAGCAGCCAACCAAGAGGGACAAGCGGATATCAGCCCCAGCATTTT.

The J gene is TRBJ2-7, the V gene TRBV20-1; D is undetermined. The V gene's germline CDR1 is DFQATT and CDR2 SNEGSKA (reference sequence). Trimming left V 4 bases short and J 7 bases short, with 11 bases between. There are 11 residues in the CDR3. The CDR3 bases are TGCAGTGCTAAGACACCGCTTGAGCAGTACTTC. As protein: CSAKTPLEQYF.

Only one count was recorded for this clone. V and J are TRBV6-4 and TRBJ2-3, with TRBD1 as a possible D gene (6 bases). Germline CDR1 MRHNA, CDR2 SNTAGT. V was trimmed by 3 bases and J by 6 bases, leaving 16 bases between them. The CDR3 has 15 amino acids. The CDR3 coding sequence is TGTGCCAGCAGTGAGGGGGCCCGCTCGAGGGATACGCAGTATTTT. Translation: CASSEGARSRDTQYF.